A selection of T cell receptor beta chains follows, all from one sample in a study of cytomegalovirus exposure and HLA in healthy donors. Measured with immunoSEQ multiplex PCR; TCRdb has only the in-frame clones, and not every one. The table has some 150,000 clones, 82% seen once. Sequenced sample: PBMCs. These receptors were obtained from a man between 18 and 29 years old in good health and CMV-seropositive. CDR3s leave out the opening cysteine and the closing phenylalanine or tryptophan. D genes are given only for firm matches.

>NA|TRBJ2-2|TRBV27|10
ASAWRGGELF
>NA|TRBJ2-7|TRBV30|12
AWRWGHTSYEQY
>TRBD1|TRBJ2-4|TRBV4-1|13
ASSLSGQGENIQY
>TRBD2|TRBJ2-7|TRBV6-1|12
ASCSQREVYEQY
>NA|TRBJ2-6|TRBV10-1|12
ASSPGTGANVLT
>TRBD1|TRBJ1-2|TRBV18|11
ASSPDRETGYT
>TRBD2|TRBJ2-5|TRBV9|12
ASSVDSGGKTQY
>TRBD2|TRBJ2-7|TRBV28|12
ASSLSGSLVEQY
>TRBD1|TRBJ1-5|TRBV5-1|13
ASSATGASNQPQH
>TRBD1|TRBJ1-1|TRBV19|13
ASSSGQGRGNEAF
>TRBD2|TRBJ2-5|TRBV27|14
ASSLYSGLDQETQY
>TRBD1|TRBJ1-1|TRBV2|14
ASSEAKGAMNTEAF
>NA|TRBJ2-7|TRBV30|11
AWSLGAAYEQY
>TRBD2|TRBJ2-1|TRBV5-4|10
ASSSGGGEQF
>TRBD1|TRBJ1-1|TRBV6-5|10
ASSGDRGMSF
>TRBD1|TRBJ2-3|TRBV15|14
ATRGGGTGTSDTQY
>NA|TRBJ2-7|TRBV6-1|11
ASMSRGLHEQY
>TRBD2|TRBJ2-7|TRBV5-1|16
ASSLASGLAGVSYEQY
>NA|TRBJ2-2|TRBV6-5|13
ASSTSTGSTGELF
>TRBD2|TRBJ2-2|TRBV29-1|17
SVELVLAGERGNTGELF
>NA|TRBJ2-5|TRBV28|11
ASSRTYQETQY
>TRBD2|TRBJ2-2|TRBV27|13
ASKRSAGVTGELF
>NA|TRBJ1-4|TRBV7-9|15
ASSWGEDPATNEKLF
>NA|TRBJ1-1|TRBV5-6|10
ASSFRRTEAF
>NA|TRBJ2-3|TRBV5-1|13
ASSLGPGSTDTQY
>TRBD1|TRBJ2-2|TRBV28|15
ASSLWGTGKDTGELF
>TRBD2|TRBJ2-1|TRBV9|18
ASSPRLSSGSLRSYNEQF
>NA|TRBJ1-1|TRBV21-1|13
ASLVIPPRNTEAF
>NA|TRBJ2-3|TRBV9|14
ASTPRSGQVTDTQY
>NA|TRBJ1-4|TRBV5-1|14
ASSLSSPKANEKLF
>TRBD1|TRBJ2-7|TRBV6-1|13
ASFTTGGSSYEQY
>TRBD1|TRBJ2-7|TRBV6-1|12
ASSGGQLNYEQY
>TRBD1|TRBJ2-7|TRBV19|13
ASSDSTGSSYEQY
>TRBD1|TRBJ1-1|TRBV19|13
ASSILGTGNTEAF
>NA|TRBJ2-1|TRBV19|11
ASLDQRRNEQF
>TRBD2|TRBJ2-7|TRBV28|12
ASSFLAGEEEQY
>TRBD1|TRBJ1-1|TRBV4-1|14
ASSQDGGGRYTEAF